The 22 T cell receptor beta chains below all came from one sample that was sequenced in a study of blood T cell repertoires in COVID-19. Clones were sequenced by immunoSEQ multiplex PCR, and TCRdb holds only the in-frame ones, with some missing. The data show roughly 72,000 clones, under 90% seen once. The sample was peripheral blood. The receptors come from a human donor in a cohort sampled during active COVID-19.

The chain has TRBV12-3 or TRBV12-4 and TRBJ2-7; D possibly corresponds to TRBD1 (5 bases). There are 12 residues in the CDR3. V lost 3 bases and J lost 7, with 10 bases in between. CDR3 in DNA: TGTGCCAGCAGTTTGCCGAACAGGGAGCAGTACTTC. Translating gives CASSLPNREQYF.

V gene TRBV3-1 (or the pseudogene TRBV3-2) combines with J gene TRBJ2-2; the match to TRBD2 covers 8 bases. CDR1 is LGHDT, CDR2 YNNKEL, per germline (reference sequence). The CDR3 loop spans 18 amino acids. V was clipped by 6 bases and J by 8 bases; unmatched bases: 20. The CDR3 bases are TGTGCCAGCAGTCCGCGGGGGGTACCGAAGGTTGTCCGAGGGGAGCTGTTTTTT. As protein: CASSPRGVPKVVRGELFF.

The V and J genes are TRBV15 and TRBJ2-5; D call uncertain. Per germline, CDR1 LNHNV and CDR2 YYDKDF (reference sequence). V was clipped by 1 base and J by 2 bases, with 11 bases between them. The CDR3 is made up of 15 amino acids. CDR3 nucleotides: TGTGCCACCAGCAGAGTTCGACTGTCACAAGAGACCCAGTACTTC. It specifies CATSRVRLSQETQYF.

The chain recombines TRBV11-2 with TRBJ1-6; TRBD1 might be the D (5 bases). Germline CDR1 SGHAT, CDR2 FQNNGV. Trimming removed 1 base from V and 7 bases from J, with 8 bases in between. The CDR3 is 14 residues long. CDR3 residues: CASSLGDSNSPLHF. CDR3 DNA: TGTGCCAGCAGCTTAGGTGACAGCAATTCACCCCTCCACTTT.

The chain carries TRBV5-1 and TRBJ2-7; D call uncertain. The CDR3 is 13 residues long. The V end was cut by 1 base, the J end by 3 bases, with 8 bases between. The germline gives CDR1 SGHRS, CDR2 YFSETQ. The CDR3 DNA reads TGCGCCAGCAGCTTGCCTAACGACTACGAGCAGTACTTC. Its translation is CASSLPNDYEQYF. Full variable domain (rest looked up from reference TRBV5-1 and TRBJ2-7): KAGVTQTPRYLIKTRGQQVTLSCSPISGHRSVSWYQQTPGQGLQFLFEYFSETQRNKGNFPGRFSGRQFSNSRSEMNVSTLELGDSALYLCASSLPNDYEQYFGPGTRLTVT.

CDR3 nucleotide sequence: TGTGCCAGCAGTACACCCGGACTAGGTTTCGCGAATGAGCAGTTCTTC. This gives the protein CASSTPGLGFANEQFF. V is TRBV27 and J is TRBJ2-1; 7 bases are shared with TRBD2. After removal of 5 bases from V and 7 bases from J, the junction contained 14 bases not matched to a gene. This CDR3 is 16 amino acids long. Germline CDR1 MNHEY, CDR2 SMNVEV (reference sequence).

The chain is built from TRBV10-1 and TRBJ1-2, with 11 nucleotides matching TRBD1. Germline V CDR1 and CDR2: WNHNN, SYGVQD (reference sequence). This CDR3 has 15 amino acids. Germline trimming cut 3 bases from V and 8 bases from J; bases unmatched to any gene: 8. The CDR3 here is CASSEGQGATAGYTF. In nucleotides, the CDR3 is TGCGCCAGCAGTGAAGGACAGGGGGCGACGGCCGGCTACACCTTC.

The chain employs TRBV19 and TRBJ2-6; maybe TRBD2 (6 bases). V was trimmed by 5 bases and J by 10 bases, leaving 21 bases between them. This CDR3 spans 16 amino acids. CDR1 LNHDA and CDR2 SQIVND come from the germline V gene (reference sequence). This CDR3 is CASSPGGYLGRNVLTF. In DNA form, the CDR3 reads TGTGCCAGTAGTCCAGGAGGGTATCTGGGGAGGAACGTCCTGACTTTC.

The chain links TRBV28 to TRBJ2-3; 8 positions match TRBD2. CDR3 length: 15 residues. Germline V CDR1 and CDR2: MDHEN, SYDVKM. The V gene end was trimmed by 3 bases and the J gene end by 5 bases; junction bases not matched to a gene: 7. CDR3 sequence (DNA): TGTGCCAGCAGTTTGGAGCGGGAGTGGGGAGATACGCAGTATTTT. Protein: CASSLEREWGDTQYF.

The chain carries TRBV7-3 and TRBJ2-2; 12 bases map to TRBD2. V lost 5 bases to trimming and J lost 7 bases; unmatched junction nucleotides: 11. The germline V gene encodes CDR1 SGHTA and CDR2 FQGTGA. This CDR3 comprises 17 residues. Written as DNA, the CDR3 is TGTGCCAGCAGCCCCCGGACTAGCGGGGAAGTGTACGGGGAGCTGTTTTTT. This encodes CASSPRTSGEVYGELFF.

V gene TRBV9 combines with J gene TRBJ1-3; 9 positions agree with TRBD1. Trimming at V came to 1 base and at J to 2 bases, leaving 7 bases not matched to a gene. The germline gives CDR1 SGDLS, CDR2 YYNGEE. The CDR3 spans 17 residues. CDR3 amino acids: CASSVTGTGTPGNTIYF. The CDR3 nucleotides read TGTGCCAGCAGCGTAACCGGGACAGGGACCCCTGGAAACACCATATATTTT.

V is TRBV7-9 and J is TRBJ1-3, with 9 bases that match TRBD1. The CDR3 is 17 amino acids. Losses at the gene ends were 1 base for V and 0 bases for J; bases not matched to a gene: 4. CDR1 is SEHNR, CDR2 FQNEAQ, per germline (reference sequence). CDR3 region: CASSLEGTGTSGNTIYF. For the CDR3, the DNA is TGTGCCAGCAGCTTAGAAGGGACAGGGACCTCTGGAAACACCATATATTTT.

The rearrangement joins TRBV10-3 to TRBJ1-4; tentatively, D is TRBD1 (5 bases). This CDR3 spans 14 amino acids. Per germline, CDR1 ENHRY and CDR2 SYGVKD. V was trimmed by 2 bases and J by 4 bases, leaving 8 bases between them. CDR3 protein: CAISEGGVNEKLFF. The DNA of the CDR3 is TGTGCCATCAGTGAGGGGGGGGTTAATGAAAAACTGTTTTTT.

The chain has TRBV4-1 and TRBJ2-7; D is perhaps TRBD2 (5 bases). Trimming left V 5 bases short and J 3 bases short, with 20 bases between. The germline V gene has CDR1 MGHRA and CDR2 YSYEKL. This CDR3 is 16 amino acids long. CDR3 DNA sequence: TGCGCCAGCAGCAGTATAACCCCATCCGGGATCTACGAGCAGTACTTC. It codes for CASSSITPSGIYEQYF.

The chain links TRBV20-1 to TRBJ2-3; D is undetermined. The V gene lost 3 bases and the J gene lost 2 bases, with 9 bases spanning the gap. CDR1 is DFQATT and CDR2 is SNEGSKA in the germline V gene (reference sequence). The CDR3 runs 13 residues. CDR3 loop: CSASEQLTDTQYF. In DNA form, the CDR3 reads TGCAGTGCTAGTGAACAGCTCACAGATACGCAGTATTTT.

The V call is TRBV6-2 or TRBV6-3, the J call TRBJ2-7; 8 bases match TRBD1. There are 15 residues in the CDR3. Losses at the gene ends were 5 bases for V and 3 bases for J; bases not matched to a gene: 9. CDR1 is MNHEY and CDR2 is SVGEGT in the germline V gene. CDR3 nucleotide sequence: TGTGCCAGCAGTACAACAGGGGGAATTTACTACGAGCAGTACTTC. Translating it yields CASSTTGGIYYEQYF.

The chain joins TRBV9 to TRBJ1-4; D is unclear. CDR3 length: 11 amino acids. Germline CDR1 and CDR2: SGDLS and YYNGEE. V was clipped by 4 bases and J by 8 bases, with 6 bases between them. In DNA form, the CDR3 reads TGTGCCAGCAGCCCCAAAGAAAAACTGTTTTTT. It codes for CASSPKEKLFF.

This sequence joins TRBV6-2 or TRBV6-3 and TRBJ1-1, with D possibly TRBD1 on 5 matching bases. CDR3 length equals 15 residues. Trimming removed 6 bases at V and 1 base at J, with 15 bases between. Per germline, CDR1 MNHEY and CDR2 SVGEGT. This CDR3 is CASSPWGRTNTEAFF. The CDR3 coding sequence is TGTGCCAGCAGCCCCTGGGGCAGAACGAACACTGAAGCTTTCTTT.

The chain carries TRBV18 and TRBJ2-1; 7 bases are shared with TRBD2. Germline V CDR1 and CDR2: KGHSH, LQKENI. J gave up 6 bases and V 3 bases, and 5 bases lay outside the gene matches. The CDR3 spans 14 residues. The CDR3 region is CASSPWREGNEQFF. The DNA of the CDR3 is TGTGCCAGCTCACCGTGGAGGGAGGGCAATGAGCAGTTCTTC.

The CDR3 here is CSVIKRDTGELFF. For the CDR3, the DNA is TGCAGCGTTATTAAGAGGGACACCGGGGAGCTGTTTTTT. The rearrangement uses TRBV29-1 and TRBJ2-2; D possibly corresponds to TRBD2 (5 bases). The germline V gene has CDR1 SQVTM and CDR2 ANQGSEA. This CDR3 is 13 amino acids long. With 5 bases removed from V and 3 bases from J, the gap between germline ends came to 10 bases.

The genes are TRBV29-1 and TRBJ2-3; tentatively, D is TRBD2 (6 bases). Germline CDR1 is SQVTM and CDR2 is ANQGSEA. The CDR3 covers 14 residues. V lost 6 bases and J 2 bases, leaving 15 bases between the germline ends. The CDR3 bases are TGCAGCGTGGCCGGGACTCAAATCACAGATACGCAGTATTTT. This translates into CSVAGTQITDTQYF.

DNA for the CDR3: TGTGCCAGCAGTGAGGGGACAGGGGGCGCGGGCACCTACGAGCAGTACTTC. It codes for CASSEGTGGAGTYEQYF. V gene TRBV2 combines with J gene TRBJ2-7, with 12 bases lining up with TRBD1. Germline CDR1 SNHLY, CDR2 FYNNEI. Trimming removed 3 bases from V and 2 bases from J; junction bases left unmatched: 8. This CDR3 has 17 amino acids. The whole variable domain, remainder taken from reference TRBV2 and TRBJ2-7, is EPEVTQTPSHQVTQMGQEVILRCVPISNHLYFYWYRQILGQKVEFLVSFYNNEISEKSEIFDDQFSVERPDGSNFTLKIRSTKLEDSAMYFCASSEGTGGAGTYEQYFGPGTRLTVT.